This T cell receptor (beta chain) derives from a study of T cell responses to AZD1222 COVID-19 vaccine. Study-level results: The reported proportion of spike-specific TCRs targeting unmutated variant regions was nearly half. White British people made up most donors, females outnumbered males, and clonal diversity was possibly underestimated.

Produced via immunoSEQ multiplex PCR; TCRdb's table is partial and in-frame only. Here the sample spans under 200,000 clones, around 90% being singletons. Germline-derived CDR1 and CDR2 are MDHEN and SYDVKM. V dropped 6 bases and J dropped 7; count of bases not matched to a gene: 6. This CDR3 region has 15 residues. Points on this clone: Its antigen is unidentified.

The rearrangement links TRBV28 to TRBJ2-3; TRBD2 aligns across 14 bases. The sequencing here drew on peripheral blood, taken on day 0 of AZD1222 vaccination. The source of this sequence is an adult in good health. The CDR3 is CASRETSGGGNTQYF. The CDR3 DNA reads as TGTGCCAGCAGGGAGACTAGCGGGGGGGGAAATACGCAGTATTTT. The entire variable domain, with the rest obtained from reference TRBV28 and TRBJ2-3, is as follows: DVKVTQSSRYLVKRTGEKVFLECVQDMDHENMFWYRQDPGLGLRLIYFSYDVKMKEKGDIPEGYSVSREKKERFSLILESASTNQTSMYLCASRETSGGGNTQYFGPGTRLTVL.